These T cell receptor beta chains were read from a single sample in a study of blood T cell repertoires in COVID-19. Assay: immunoSEQ multiplex PCR; the TCRdb copy retains only in-frame clones and omits some. Among about 180,000 clones listed, approximately 89% were seen once. Sequenced input: peripheral blood. These TCRs come from a man aged 35 to 55 with active or convalescent COVID-19. Both conserved end residues are part of each CDR3. The D gene is left open where the match is weak. Not every row has a clone size; where given, it reads once, few, many or a size class.

>TRBV4-2|TRBJ2-1|once|TRBD2
TGTGCCAGCAGCCAACGGGGACTAGCGAATTCTCACTACAATGAGCAGTTCTTC
CASSQRGLANSHYNEQFF
>TRBV5-4|TRBJ1-2|NA|NA
TGTGCCAGCAGCCCACATTTGGGTGCGGACTATGGCTACACCTTC
CASSPHLGADYGYTF
>TRBV5-5|TRBJ2-7|NA|NA
TGTGCCAGCAGCTTGGCCCTCGAGCAGTACTTC
CASSLALEQYF
>TRBV11-2|TRBJ1-1|NA|NA
TGTGCCAGCAGCTTTAACTCGAACACTGAAGCTTTCTTT
CASSFNSNTEAFF
>TRBV7-9|TRBJ2-7|few|TRBD1
TGTGCCAGCAGCCGGGACAGGGGGACGACCTACGAGCAGTACTTC
CASSRDRGTTYEQYF
>TRBV4-1|TRBJ2-2|NA|NA
TGCGCCAGCAGCCAAGTTGGAGCAAACACCGGGGAGCTGTTTTTT
CASSQVGANTGELFF
>TRBV27|TRBJ2-1|NA|TRBD2
TGTGCCAGCAGTTTAGTCCAGGGGACTAGGTTAAGGATCGGTGAGCAGTTCTTC
CASSLVQGTRLRIGEQFF
>TRBV5-1|TRBJ2-3|NA|NA
TGCGCCAGCAGCTTGAGGGCAGGGGGGATTGCAGATACGCAGTATTTT
CASSLRAGGIADTQYF
>TRBV5-8|TRBJ1-1|NA|NA
TGTGCCAGCAGCTTGTCTACCGCGAACCTGAACACTGAAGCTTTCTTT
CASSLSTANLNTEAFF
>TRBV7-2|TRBJ2-2|NA|TRBD2
TGTGCCAGCCAAGCCGGGACTAGCGGGGGGGCCGGGGAGCTGTTTTTT
CASQAGTSGGAGELFF
>TRBV4-2|TRBJ1-4|NA|TRBD1
TGTGCCAGCAGCCAATGGGACAGTAATGAAAAACTGTTTTTT
CASSQWDSNEKLFF
>TRBV24-1|TRBJ1-4|NA|NA
TGTGCCACCAGTTTGGGGGGATCTAATGAAAAACTGTTTTTT
CATSLGGSNEKLFF
>TRBV6-1|TRBJ2-7|NA|NA
TGTGCCAGCAGTGAGAATACGAACTTCTACGAGCAGTACTTC
CASSENTNFYEQYF
>TRBV3-1/TRBV3-2|TRBJ2-2|NA|NA
TGTGCCAGCAGCCAACCGGGACAGAACACCGGGGAGCTGTTTTTT
CASSQPGQNTGELFF
>TRBV20-1|TRBJ2-3|NA|NA
TGCAGTGCTAGTCGTTTTCAGGGTTCAGATACGCAGTATTTT
CSASRFQGSDTQYF
>TRBV5-4|TRBJ1-2|NA|NA
TGTGCCAGCAGCTTTGGCGGCGTAAATAACTATGGCTACACCTTC
CASSFGGVNNYGYTF
>TRBV6-5|TRBJ2-3|NA|NA
TGTGCCAGCACTAAAACGTGGGGCGTTAGCACGCAGTATTTT
CASTKTWGVSTQYF
>TRBV5-6|TRBJ1-3|NA|TRBD1
TGTGCCAGCAGCAAGACAGGGGGTTTAGAAATCTCTGGAAACACCATATATTTT
CASSKTGGLEISGNTIYF
>TRBV7-2|TRBJ1-3|NA|NA
TGTGCCAGCAGCTTGCCCCCAGACTCTGGAAACACCATATATTTT
CASSLPPDSGNTIYF
>TRBV27|TRBJ1-2|NA|TRBD1
TGTGCCAGCAGTTACCGACAGGGGGCGTGGGATGGCTACACCTTC
CASSYRQGAWDGYTF
>TRBV30|TRBJ2-3|NA|TRBD2
TGTGCCTGGAGTGAGGTCGGGGGGACCACAGATACGCAGTATTTT
CAWSEVGGTTDTQYF
>TRBV30|TRBJ1-4|NA|TRBD1
TGTGCCTGGAGTGAAGGGACAGGGGCAACTAATGAAAAACTGTTTTTT
CAWSEGTGATNEKLFF
>TRBV29-1|TRBJ1-1|NA|NA
TGCAGCGTAGATGACAGGCTTCCCCGGTCGGCTTTCTTT
CSVDDRLPRSAFF
>TRBV11-2|TRBJ1-2|NA|NA
TGTGCCAGCAGCTTAGTTGCAGGGGCTAACTATGGCTACACCTTC
CASSLVAGANYGYTF
>TRBV18|TRBJ1-3|NA|NA
TGTGCCAGCTCACCGTTCCTGGATGCAGGTGGAAACACCATATATTTT
CASSPFLDAGGNTIYF
>TRBV3-1/TRBV3-2|TRBJ1-1|NA|NA
TGTGCCAGCAGCCAAGGGGCAGGGCGCGACACTGAAGCTTTCTTT
CASSQGAGRDTEAFF
>TRBV28|TRBJ2-7|NA|NA
TGTGCCAGCAGTTTCGGACACTACGAGCAGTACTTC
CASSFGHYEQYF
>TRBV6-1|TRBJ2-7|NA|TRBD1
TGTGCCAGCAGTGAAGGGACAGGGGGCAGCTACGAGCAGTACTTC
CASSEGTGGSYEQYF
>TRBV4-3|TRBJ2-2|NA|TRBD2
TGCGCCAGCAGCCACTCTAGCGGGGGGTACACCGGGGAGCTGTTTTTT
CASSHSSGGYTGELFF
>TRBV30|TRBJ1-2|once|TRBD1
TGTGCCTGGTTTTCGGGACAGGTAGTCTACACCTTC
CAWFSGQVVYTF
>TRBV9|TRBJ2-1|NA|TRBD2
TGTGCCAGCAGCGTAGTTGGATCTAGCGGGGGGGTTTCCTCCTACAATGAGCAGTTCTTC
CASSVVGSSGGVSSYNEQFF
>TRBV7-9|TRBJ1-1|few|TRBD1
TGTGCCAGCAGCACTGGACAGGGGACTGAAGCTTTCTTT
CASSTGQGTEAFF
>TRBV11-2|TRBJ2-7|NA|TRBD2
TGTGCCAGCAGCTTAGCGGCTAGCGGGGGATACGAGCAGTACTTC
CASSLAASGGYEQYF
>TRBV4-1|TRBJ1-1|once|NA
TGCGCCAGCAGCCTCAGCGGGACTCTAAGCTATGAAGCTTTCTTT
CASSLSGTLSYEAFF
>TRBV7-9|TRBJ2-7|NA|TRBD1
TGTGCCAGCAGTCCAGGGGGCGGAGCCAGCTACGAGCAGTACTTC
CASSPGGGASYEQYF
>TRBV19|TRBJ1-6|NA|NA
TGTGCCAGTAGTATTCCGGGGCCCCTCCACTTT
CASSIPGPLHF
>TRBV4-2|TRBJ1-3|NA|NA
TGTGCCAGCAGCCAAGACACCGGGTCCCTCTCTGGAAACACCATATATTTT
CASSQDTGSLSGNTIYF
>TRBV2|TRBJ2-7|NA|NA
TGTGCCAGCAGTAAAGACACCTACGAGCAGTACTTC
CASSKDTYEQYF
>TRBV2|TRBJ1-6|NA|NA
TGTGCCAGCAGATTAAAATCAGGGGAATCACCCCTCCACTTT
CASRLKSGESPLHF
>TRBV2|TRBJ2-1|few|TRBD2
TGTGCCAGCAGAGCGGGGGGCAGCTCCTACAATGAGCAGTTCTTC
CASRAGGSSYNEQFF
>TRBV2|TRBJ1-4|NA|TRBD1
TGTGCCAGCAGTGATAGGACAGGGAGTCTCCTTTTGTTTTTT
CASSDRTGSLLLFF
>TRBV28|TRBJ2-7|NA|TRBD1
TGTGCCAGCAGTTCCCCGACAGGGTCACACGAGCAGTACTTC
CASSSPTGSHEQYF
>TRBV6-5|TRBJ1-1|NA|NA
TGTGCCAGCAGCTCGCGACAGAGAAACACTGAAGCTTTCTTT
CASSSRQRNTEAFF
>TRBV23-1|TRBJ1-6|medium-sized|TRBD1
TGCGCCAGCAGTAAAAAGAATTGTCGAGGGGGCTGTTCACCCCTCCACTTT
CASSKKNCRGGCSPLHF
>TRBV6-6|TRBJ2-1|NA|TRBD1
TGTGCCAGCAGTTATTCACAGGGGGCTTACAATGAGCAGTTCTTC
CASSYSQGAYNEQFF
>TRBV5-5|TRBJ2-1|NA|TRBD2
TGTGCCAGCAGCTTGGGACTAGCGGGGTACAATGAGCAGTTCTTC
CASSLGLAGYNEQFF